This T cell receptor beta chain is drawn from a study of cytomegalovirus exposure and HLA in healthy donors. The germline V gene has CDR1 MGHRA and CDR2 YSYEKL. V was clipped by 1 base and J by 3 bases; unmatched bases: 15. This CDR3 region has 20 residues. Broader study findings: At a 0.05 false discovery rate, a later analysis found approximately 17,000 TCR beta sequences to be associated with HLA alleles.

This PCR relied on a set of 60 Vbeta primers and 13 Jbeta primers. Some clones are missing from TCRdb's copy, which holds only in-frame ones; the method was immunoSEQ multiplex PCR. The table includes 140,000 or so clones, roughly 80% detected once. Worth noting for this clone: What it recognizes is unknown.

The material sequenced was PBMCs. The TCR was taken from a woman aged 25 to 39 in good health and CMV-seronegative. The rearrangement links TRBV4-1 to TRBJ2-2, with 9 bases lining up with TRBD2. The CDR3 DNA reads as TGCGCCAGCAGCCAAGGAGGGGCGCTAGCGGGACCTATACACACCGGGGAGCTGTTTTTT. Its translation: CASSQGGALAGPIHTGELFF.